Below, 29 T cell receptor beta chains from the same sample are listed, as sequenced in a study of PD-L1 blockade in urothelial cancer. Using immunoSEQ multiplex PCR, the repertoire was profiled, and TCRdb retains in-frame clones only, with some absent. The profile shows around 41,000 clones, roughly four fifths of them singletons. Described time point: peripheral blood 6 weeks after treatment start. The sample here was PBMCs, taken around atezolizumab (anti-PD-L1) treatment. These receptors originate from a man aged 55 to 70 with urothelial cancer.

The chain uses TRBV5-5 and TRBJ1-1; D remains unclear. Germline V lookup: CDR1 SGHKS, CDR2 YYEKEE (reference sequence). With 2 bases removed from V and 1 base from J, the gap between germline ends came to 9 bases. The CDR3 has 14 residues. DNA for the CDR3: TGTGCCAGCAGCTTCCATACAGAGAACACTGAAGCTTTCTTT. Encoded protein: CASSFHTENTEAFF.

The J gene is TRBJ2-5, the V gene TRBV7-8; weak D call: TRBD1 (5 bases). The germline V and J ends were trimmed by 1 base and 5 bases, with 14 bases remaining between them. Germline loops: CDR1 SGHVS, CDR2 FQNEAQ. CDR3 length equals 15 residues. As DNA, the CDR3 is TGTGCCAGCAGCTTAGGCGTCAGGGCTTTGGAGACCCAGTACTTC. It translates to CASSLGVRALETQYF.

The chain employs TRBV28 and TRBJ1-5, with TRBD1 as a possible D gene (5 bases). Germline values: CDR1 MDHEN, CDR2 SYDVKM. The CDR3 loop spans 13 amino acids. Trimming removed 10 bases at V and 6 bases at J, with 16 bases between. As DNA, the CDR3 is TGTGCCACTATTGCGGGGGACGCTCAGCCCCAGCATTTT. Its translation: CATIAGDAQPQHF.

The chain joins TRBV19 to TRBJ2-2; D unclear. The V gene lost 5 bases and the J gene lost 6 bases, with 13 bases spanning the gap. The CDR3 covers 14 residues. The germline CDR1 and CDR2 sequences are LNHDA and SQIVND (reference sequence). The CDR3 DNA follows: TGTGCCAGTAGTCTGCTTTTGGTAGCCGGGGAGCTGTTTTTT. Amino acids: CASSLLLVAGELFF.

The chain couples TRBV5-5 to TRBJ2-7; TRBD1 matches 7 bases. Losses at the gene ends were 4 bases for V and 5 bases for J; bases not matched to a gene: 15. Per the germline V gene, CDR1 is SGHKS and CDR2 is YYEKEE (reference sequence). There are 16 residues in the CDR3. DNA of the CDR3: TGTGCCAGCAGCGTGGGGGAACAGGGGTTCTATAACGAGCAGTACTTC. Translation: CASSVGEQGFYNEQYF.

The table lists this clone with a few counts. V is TRBV19 and J is TRBJ1-5; D perhaps matches TRBD1 (6 bases). Trimming removed 3 bases at V and 0 bases at J, with 12 bases between. CDR3 length equals 16 residues. Germline-derived CDR1 and CDR2 are LNHDA and SQIVND (reference sequence). The CDR3 DNA reads TGTGCCAGTAGTATGGAGGCAGGGGATAGCAATCAGCCCCAGCATTTT. It translates to CASSMEAGDSNQPQHF.

The chain combines TRBV19 with TRBJ1-2; 12 nucleotides agree with TRBD1. V trimming: 3 bases; J trimming: 8 bases; junction bases outside the gene matches: 10. The CDR3 has 16 amino acids. Germline CDR1 and CDR2: LNHDA and SQIVND (reference sequence). CDR3 amino acids: CASSILSGTGGRGYTF. Here the CDR3 DNA reads TGTGCCAGTAGTATTCTTTCCGGGACAGGGGGCAGGGGCTACACCTTC. The whole variable domain, filled in from reference TRBV19 and TRBJ1-2, reads DGGITQSPKYLFRKEGQNVTLSCEQNLNHDAMYWYRQDPGQGLRLIYYSQIVNDFQKGDIAEGYSVSREKKESFPLTVTSAQKNPTAFYLCASSILSGTGGRGYTFGSGTRLTVV.

This chain's CDR3 is CASSSVPAEGEQYF. For the CDR3, the DNA is TGTGCCAGCAGCTCCGTCCCCGCGGAGGGGGAGCAGTACTTC. The chain links TRBV7-9 to TRBJ2-7, with a tentative D call TRBD2 (6 bases). Germline V gene sequence: CDR1 SEHNR, CDR2 FQNEAQ (reference sequence). V lost 4 bases, J lost 7 bases, and 17 bases lay in between. CDR3 size: 14 residues.

The chain couples TRBV5-1 to TRBJ2-1, with 8 nucleotides matching TRBD1. The CDR3 runs to 15 residues. Losses at the gene ends were 4 bases for V and 2 bases for J; bases not matched to a gene: 5. CDR1 and CDR2 from the germline V gene are SGHRS and YFSETQ. The CDR3 here is CASSQDRGTYNEQFF. CDR3 in DNA: TGCGCCAGCAGCCAAGACAGGGGAACCTACAATGAGCAGTTCTTC.

The chain has TRBV5-4 and TRBJ2-5; tentative D call: TRBD2 (6 bases). The germline gives CDR1 SGHNT, CDR2 YYREEE (reference sequence). The CDR3 is made up of 15 amino acids. V was trimmed by 0 bases and J by 5 bases, leaving 14 bases between them. The CDR3 DNA reads as TGTGCCAGCAGCTTGGCTCGCTATGCGGGGGAGACCCAGTACTTC. Translating gives CASSLARYAGETQYF.

V gene TRBV30 combines with J gene TRBJ1-6; D is perhaps TRBD1 (5 bases). The CDR3 is 15 amino acids. V lost 3 bases to trimming and J lost 5 bases, with 14 bases between them. Germline V gene lookup returns CDR1 GTSNPN and CDR2 SVGIG (reference sequence). The CDR3 spells CAWRVRDWNNSPLHF. CDR3 DNA: TGTGCCTGGAGGGTCAGGGACTGGAATAATTCACCCCTCCACTTT.

The J gene is TRBJ2-3, the V gene TRBV2, with TRBD2 identical over 12 bases. The CDR3 is made up of 15 amino acids. Germline CDR1 is SNHLY and CDR2 is FYNNEI. The V gene end was trimmed by 6 bases and the J gene end by 4 bases; junction bases not matched to a gene: 5. CDR3 in DNA: TGTGCCAGCAGCCGGACTAGCGGGGCGGCAGATACGCAGTATTTT. Its translation: CASSRTSGAADTQYF.

The gene calls are TRBV7-9 and TRBJ1-4, with 7 nucleotides matching TRBD1. The CDR3 consists of 15 residues. With V trimmed by 5 bases and J by 0 bases, 3 bases remained unmatched. Germline CDR1 is SEHNR and CDR2 is FQNEAQ (reference sequence). The CDR3: CASSPGQSTNEKLFF. For the CDR3, the DNA is TGTGCCAGCAGCCCGGGACAGTCAACTAATGAAAAACTGTTTTTT.

The genes are TRBV5-4 and TRBJ2-1; 7 positions match TRBD2. The J segment lost 0 bases and the V segment lost 0 bases, leaving 3 bases of the junction unmatched. The V gene's germline CDR1 is SGHNT and CDR2 YYREEE (reference sequence). There are 16 residues in the CDR3. The CDR3 DNA reads TGTGCCAGCAGCTTGGCTCGGACTAGCTCCTACAATGAGCAGTTCTTC. Protein sequence: CASSLARTSSYNEQFF.

The gene calls are TRBV30 and TRBJ1-2, with TRBD1 matching over 7 bases. V lost 2 bases to trimming and J lost 4 bases; unmatched junction nucleotides: 13. The V gene's germline CDR1 is GTSNPN and CDR2 SVGIG (reference sequence). The CDR3 sequence is 16 residues long. CDR3 region: CAWSLPPGQTTYGYTF. The CDR3, as DNA: TGTGCCTGGAGTTTACCGCCGGGACAGACCACCTATGGCTACACCTTC.

The rearrangement joins TRBV7-2 to TRBJ2-5; weak D call: TRBD2 (6 bases). The CDR3 is 17 residues long. The germline V gene encodes CDR1 SGHTA and CDR2 FQGNSA. V lost 1 base, J lost 4 bases, and 19 bases lay in between. The CDR3, as DNA: TGTGCCAGCAGCTTAGGCGCTGGAGGGGTCCGGGGAGAGACCCAGTACTTC. Translation gives CASSLGAGGVRGETQYF.

The chain has TRBV15 and TRBJ1-4, with 7 bases lining up with TRBD1. Germline values: CDR1 LNHNV, CDR2 YYDKDF (reference sequence). V lost 0 bases and J lost 3; bases outside the gene matches: 4. This CDR3 has 16 residues. DNA for the CDR3: TGTGCCACCAGCAGAGATTTTGGGACAGCTAATGAAAAACTGTTTTTT. This codes for CATSRDFGTANEKLFF.

The gene calls are TRBV7-2 and TRBJ1-2; D is ambiguous. Trimming removed 4 bases at V and 6 bases at J, with 18 bases between. Germline V gene data show CDR1 as SGHTA and CDR2 as FQGNSA. This CDR3 has 15 amino acids. CDR3 nucleotides: TGTGCCAGCAGCTCAATAAGGCGACCGCGGGATGGCTACACCTTC. Translating gives CASSSIRRPRDGYTF.

A few counts support this clone. The genes are TRBV7-6 and TRBJ2-5; the match to TRBD2 covers 7 bases. The trim removed 6 bases at V and 5 bases at J, leaving 6 bases unmatched. The germline V gene has CDR1 SGHVS and CDR2 FNYEAQ. This CDR3 contains 13 residues. CDR3 sequence: CASRGLGGETQYF. The DNA of the CDR3 is TGTGCCAGCAGGGGACTGGGGGGGGAGACCCAGTACTTC.

The V and J genes are TRBV4-1 and TRBJ2-1; TRBD2 aligns across 11 bases. V lost 3 bases and J lost 10; bases outside the gene matches: 11. CDR1 MGHRA and CDR2 YSYEKL come from the germline V gene. This CDR3 spans 16 amino acids. The CDR3: CASSHFSGGANGEQFF. The CDR3 coding sequence is TGCGCCAGCAGCCACTTTAGCGGGGGGGCCAACGGCGAGCAGTTCTTC.

This clone was detected only once. The chain recombines TRBV19 with TRBJ2-1; 7 nucleotides line up with TRBD1. The V gene's germline CDR1 is LNHDA and CDR2 SQIVND (reference sequence). V lost 7 bases and J lost 6; bases outside the gene matches: 6. The CDR3 sequence is 13 residues long. This CDR3 reads CASNVQGSNEQFF. The CDR3 DNA is TGTGCCAGTAACGTACAGGGGAGCAATGAGCAGTTCTTC.

The chain joins TRBV5-1 to TRBJ2-7; 7 nucleotides agree with TRBD1. The CDR3 covers 15 residues. CDR1 SGHRS and CDR2 YFSETQ come from the germline V gene. The V and J ends lost 0 bases and 0 bases, in that order; junction bases with no gene match: 3. CDR3 sequence reads: CASSLGGTVSYEQYF. The CDR3 DNA reads as TGCGCCAGCAGCTTGGGGGGGACAGTCTCCTACGAGCAGTACTTC.

The genes are TRBV28 and TRBJ2-2; 7 nucleotides match TRBD2. The germline CDR1 and CDR2 sequences are MDHEN and SYDVKM. This CDR3 region has 18 residues. Losses at the gene ends were 5 bases for V and 2 bases for J; bases not matched to a gene: 14. This CDR3 is CASSATWDYLRNTGELFF. CDR3 coding DNA: TGTGCCAGCAGTGCCACCTGGGACTACCTTCGAAACACCGGGGAGCTGTTTTTT.

Comment on this clone: As the CDR3 is not closed by the conserved phenylalanine or tryptophan, this likely results from a read error. The limits of the CDR3 on the DNA are not certain, so only TCRdb's listed CDR3 is given. This chain connects TRBV4-1 to TRBJ2-3; the table's D call, TRBD2, was not checked against the DNA. Germline loops: CDR1 MGHRA, CDR2 YSYEKL. The CDR3 length equals 15 residues, ends included. The CDR3 is CASSQDFVQRGGQEV.

The V call is TRBV5-1, the J call TRBJ1-1, with D possibly matching TRBD1 (5 bases). Between the trimmed V and J ends, which lost 0 bases and 3 bases, there was a span of 12 bases. Germline CDR1 reads SGHRS; CDR2 reads YFSETQ. CDR3 size: 15 residues. CDR3 sequence: CASSLASGLDTEAFF. CDR3 sequence (DNA): TGCGCCAGCAGCTTGGCTTCAGGGTTGGACACTGAAGCTTTCTTT.

This clone appeared once. The chain carries TRBV6-8 and TRBJ2-7; the D gene is possibly TRBD1 (7 bases). The CDR3 length is 13 residues. From germline, CDR1 is MNHGY and CDR2 SAAAGT. The CDR3 bases are TGTGCTTGCAGGCAGGGGGAGGCATACGAGCAGTACTTC. Its protein product is CACRQGEAYEQYF.

This chain joins TRBV28 and TRBJ1-4, with TRBD1 matching 7 bases. Trimming cost V 1 base and J 10 bases; bases outside gene matches: 6. CDR3 length: 14 amino acids. Germline V gene lookup returns CDR1 MDHEN and CDR2 SYDVKM. The CDR3 loop reads CASSLSRDSGKLFF. CDR3 sequence (DNA): TGTGCCAGCAGTTTATCCCGGGACAGCGGAAAACTGTTTTTT. The entire variable domain, with the rest obtained from reference TRBV28 and TRBJ1-4, is as follows: DVKVTQSSRYLVKRTGEKVFLECVQDMDHENMFWYRQDPGLGLRLIYFSYDVKMKEKGDIPEGYSVSREKKERFSLILESASTNQTSMYLCASSLSRDSGKLFFGSGTQLSVL.

The chain joins TRBV19 to TRBJ1-2; unclear D gene. The CDR3 totals 16 residues. V lost 3 bases to trimming and J lost 6 bases, with 20 bases between them. The germline V gene has CDR1 LNHDA and CDR2 SQIVND (reference sequence). The CDR3 DNA reads as TGTGCCAGTAGTATTATCGTGGCAGGTTCCCGTAATGGCTACACCTTC. It specifies CASSIIVAGSRNGYTF.

The chain combines TRBV27 with TRBJ1-6; 7 nucleotides line up with TRBD1. The CDR3 totals 18 residues. V lost 0 bases and J lost 0; bases outside the gene matches: 5. Germline assignment: CDR1 MNHEY and CDR2 SMNVEV (reference sequence). The CDR3 region is CASSLSGRGYSYNSPLHF. CDR3 DNA: TGTGCCAGCAGTTTATCAGGCAGGGGGTACTCCTATAATTCACCCCTCCACTTT.